A selection of T cell receptor beta chains follows, all from one sample in a study of T cells in Graves' hyperthyroidism and ophthalmopathy. TCRdb fed the multiplex PCR reads into MiXCR, producing one record per CDR3 protein. The table shows 530,000 or so distinct CDR3 sequences, with roughly 15% occurring only once. The sequencing input was blood. The source of these receptors is a woman between 18 and 29 years old with Graves' ophthalmopathy. Each CDR3 is given with its conserved first and last residue. A D gene is named only where the DNA matches it firmly. Not all rows give a size; the values are once, few, many and, for expanded clones, a class.

clone size	D gene	V gene	J gene	CDR3 protein	CDR3 DNA
few	TRBD1	TRBV6-1	TRBJ2-7	CASSDRQGSYEQYF	TGTGCCAGCAGTGACCGACAGGGTTCCTACGAGCAGTACTTC
few	.	TRBV27	TRBJ2-1	CASSKGSPYNEQFF	TGTGCCAGCAGTAAGGGATCGCCTTACAATGAGCAGTTCTTC
.	.	TRBV28	TRBJ2-5	CASSLPPSRDPVVRRETQYF	TGTGCCAGCAGTTTACCTCCGTCAAGAGACCCAGTAGTCCGGCGAGAGACCCAGTACTTC
many	TRBD1	TRBV5-5	TRBJ1-1	CASSRDRGRRNTEAFF	TGTGCCAGCAGCAGGGACAGGGGGCGGAGGAACACTGAAGCTTTCTTT
.	.	TRBV2	TRBJ1-1	CASSRQEMNTEAFF	TGTGCCAGCAGTAGACAGGAGATGAACACTGAAGCTTTCTTT
many	TRBD2	TRBV20-1	TRBJ2-3	CSANIAGLTDTQYF	TGCAGTGCTAATATAGCGGGACTCACAGATACGCAGTATTTT
.	TRBD2	TRBV6-1	TRBJ2-1	CASSRPGLAGGDYNEQFF	TGTGCCAGCAGTCGACCGGGACTAGCGGGAGGGGATTACAATGAGCAGTTCTTC
.	.	TRBV27	TRBJ2-1	CASSLRGYYNEQFF	TGTGCCAGCAGTTTAAGGGGGTACTACAATGAGCAGTTCTTC
.	TRBD2	TRBV5-1	TRBJ2-1	CASRGLAGESSDNEQFF	TGCGCCAGCAGGGGACTAGCGGGAGAGAGTTCCGACAATGAGCAGTTCTTC
many	.	TRBV6-1	TRBJ2-1	CASSDEPGWGNEQFF	TGTGCCAGCAGTGATGAGCCGGGGTGGGGGAATGAGCAGTTCTTC
many	.	TRBV5-1	TRBJ2-1	CASSLAEASSYNEQFF	TGCGCCAGCAGCTTGGCGGAGGCGAGCTCCTACAATGAGCAGTTCTTC
few	TRBD2	TRBV6-1	TRBJ2-7	CASRSGTVEQYF	TGTGCCAGCAGAAGCGGGACGGTCGAGCAGTACTTC
many	TRBD2	TRBV6-1	TRBJ2-7	CASSWGLASFSYEQYF	TGTGCCAGCAGTTGGGGACTAGCCTCCTTCTCCTACGAGCAGTACTTC
.	TRBD1	TRBV12-3/TRBV12-4	TRBJ1-6	CASSLAAGGTGSPLHF	TGTGCCAGCAGTTTAGCGGCAGGGGGCACAGGGTCACCCCTCCACTTT
few	.	TRBV20-1	TRBJ2-5	CSASAGRAGGETQYF	TGCAGTGCTAGCGCGGGCCGAGCCGGGGGAGAGACCCAGTACTTC
.	.	TRBV2	TRBJ2-5	CASSEISQETQYF	TGTGCCAGCAGTGAGATCTCTCAAGAGACCCAGTACTTC
many	.	TRBV28	TRBJ2-7	CASRSGGPTYEQYF	TGTGCCAGCAGATCCGGGGGGCCCACCTACGAGCAGTACTTC
.	TRBD2	TRBV19	TRBJ2-2	CASSIVSGGASNTGELFF	TGTGCCAGTAGTATAGTGAGCGGGGGGGCCTCAAACACCGGGGAGCTGTTTTTT
many	.	TRBV7-9	TRBJ2-3	CASSSKPGGTDTQYF	TGTGCCAGCAGCTCCAAGCCGGGGGGCACAGATACGCAGTATTTT
many	TRBD2	TRBV7-2	TRBJ2-2	CASSHGLAGTGELFF	TGTGCCAGCAGCCACGGACTAGCGGGCACCGGGGAGCTGTTTTTT
many	.	TRBV18	TRBJ2-7	CASSPLQGNLYEQYF	TGTGCCAGCTCACCACTTCAGGGAAACCTCTACGAGCAGTACTTC
many	.	TRBV20-1	TRBJ2-7	CSARGERNYEQYF	TGCAGTGCTAGGGGAGAGCGGAACTACGAGCAGTACTTC
many	TRBD2	TRBV7-9	TRBJ2-1	CASSSPSGLYNEQFF	TGTGCCAGCAGCTCTCCTAGCGGTTTATACAATGAGCAGTTCTTC
few	TRBD2	TRBV5-1	TRBJ2-1	CASSSLAGVNEQFF	TGCGCCAGCAGCTCCTTAGCGGGCGTTAATGAGCAGTTCTTC
few	.	TRBV20-1	TRBJ2-1	CSARSTGAYNEQFF	TGCAGTGCTAGGTCGACAGGAGCCTACAATGAGCAGTTCTTC
.	.	TRBV20-1	TRBJ1-4	CSARQAGFEKLFF	TGCAGTGCTAGACAGGCAGGGTTTGAAAAACTGTTTTTT
.	.	TRBV6-2/TRBV6-3	TRBJ2-7	CASSQTRRAQHEQYF	TGTGCCAGCAGCCAAACCCGGAGGGCTCAGCACGAGCAGTACTTC
few	.	TRBV7-8	TRBJ1-4	CASSLGYSVATNEKLFF	TGTGCCAGCAGCTTAGGATATTCCGTTGCAACTAATGAAAAACTGTTTTTT
many	TRBD1	TRBV11-2	TRBJ1-1	CASSLVRRGHTEAFF	TGTGCCAGCAGCTTAGTGCGCAGGGGGCACACTGAAGCTTTCTTT
many	.	TRBV2	TRBJ2-7	CASSDWGSSYEQYF	TGTGCCAGCAGTGACTGGGGAAGCTCCTACGAGCAGTACTTC
many	.	TRBV6-2/TRBV6-3	TRBJ1-2	CASSYGRSYGYTF	TGTGCCAGCAGTTACGGACGGAGCTATGGCTACACCTTC
many	.	TRBV28	TRBJ1-4	CASSFGGREKLFF	TGTGCCAGCAGTTTCGGGGGTAGGGAAAAACTGTTTTTT
many	.	TRBV7-2	TRBJ1-2	CASSVAQSLYYGYTF	TGTGCCAGCAGCGTAGCACAGAGTCTTTACTATGGCTACACCTTC
many	.	TRBV27	TRBJ2-7	CASSLSRGSYEQYF	TGTGCCAGCAGTTTATCACGGGGATCCTACGAGCAGTACTTC
few	.	TRBV9	TRBJ2-1	CASSVGQRPYNEQFF	TGTGCCAGCAGCGTAGGCCAGCGGCCCTACAATGAGCAGTTCTTC
many	TRBD1	TRBV7-8	TRBJ2-7	CASSFIGGQDRYEQYF	TGTGCCAGCAGTTTTATAGGGGGACAGGATAGGTACGAGCAGTACTTC
.	.	TRBV29-1	TRBJ1-1	CSVDQANTEAFF	TGCAGCGTTGACCAAGCGAACACTGAAGCTTTCTTT
many	.	TRBV2	TRBJ1-2	CASSDGESDYGYTF	TGTGCCAGCAGTGACGGGGAGAGTGACTATGGCTACACCTTC
many	TRBD1	TRBV28	TRBJ2-3	CASSSLPGTETDTQYF	TGTGCCAGCAGTTCCCTCCCCGGGACAGAGACAGATACGCAGTATTTT
few	.	TRBV29-1	TRBJ2-7	CSVDEGEGSYEQYF	TGCAGCGTTGATGAGGGGGAGGGCTCCTACGAGCAGTACTTC
many	TRBD1	TRBV6-1	TRBJ2-1	CASSELSGQGANEQFF	TGTGCCAGCAGTGAACTATCGGGACAGGGGGCGAATGAGCAGTTCTTC
.	TRBD2	TRBV27	TRBJ2-3	CASIAGGAGTQYF	TGTGCCAGCATAGCGGGGGGCGCGGGAACGCAGTATTTT
.	TRBD2	TRBV10-1	TRBJ2-1	CASSERVGLAGGYNEQFF	TGCGCCAGCAGTGAGAGGGTTGGACTAGCGGGAGGTTACAATGAGCAGTTCTTC
.	.	TRBV20-1	TRBJ1-1	CSAGVAFF	TGCAGTGCTGGGGTAGCTTTCTTT
many	TRBD2	TRBV20-1	TRBJ2-3	CSAEPGTSGGASTDTQYF	TGCAGTGCGGAACCCGGGACTAGCGGGGGAGCTAGCACAGATACGCAGTATTTT
few	.	TRBV10-3	TRBJ2-7	CAISESGGLYEQYF	TGTGCCATCAGTGAGTCCGGGGGTTTGTACGAGCAGTACTTC
many	.	TRBV4-3	TRBJ2-3	CASSQDTGENTDTQYF	TGCGCCAGCAGCCAAGATACGGGGGAGAACACAGATACGCAGTATTTT
.	TRBD1	TRBV11-2	TRBJ1-4	CASSPRAVGDRTNEKLFF	TGTGCCAGCAGCCCCCGCGCGGTGGGGGACAGAACTAATGAAAAACTGTTTTTT
many	.	TRBV29-1	TRBJ1-1	CSDLSIPGSTEAFF	TGCAGCGACTTGTCCATACCCGGTTCCACTGAAGCTTTCTTT
many	.	TRBV30	TRBJ1-4	CAWSRVGTGEKLFF	TGTGCCTGGAGTAGGGTTGGGACTGGTGAAAAACTGTTTTTT
.	.	TRBV6-1	TRBJ2-2	CASSEGDPELFF	TGTGCCAGCAGTGAGGGGGACCCTGAGCTGTTTTTT
.	.	TRBV9	TRBJ2-2	CASSARDTGELFF	TGTGCCAGCAGCGCAAGAGACACCGGGGAGCTGTTTTTT
few	TRBD1	TRBV5-6	TRBJ2-2	CASSFQGAITGELFF	TGTGCCAGCAGCTTTCAGGGGGCGATCACCGGGGAGCTGTTTTTT
few	.	TRBV30	TRBJ1-1	CAWSPGMFTEAFF	TGTGCCTGGAGTCCGGGAATGTTCACTGAAGCTTTCTTT
.	.	TRBV30	TRBJ2-2	CAWRSSITNTGELFF	TGTGCCTGGAGGTCTAGCATAACGAACACCGGGGAGCTGTTTTTT
many	.	TRBV2	TRBJ2-7	CVPGSPTYEQYF	TGTGTGCCGGGGTCCCCTACCTACGAGCAGTACTTC
.	.	TRBV30	TRBJ1-6	CASEGGTNSPLHF	TGTGCCTCGGAGGGGGGCACTAATTCACCCCTCCACTTT
many	.	TRBV29-1	TRBJ1-1	CSVVPGMNTEAFF	TGCAGCGTTGTACCAGGGATGAACACTGAAGCTTTCTTT
.	TRBD2	TRBV4-2	TRBJ2-1	CASSLGRGGHEQFF	TGTGCCAGCAGCCTTGGGCGGGGGGGCCATGAGCAGTTCTTC
many	TRBD1	TRBV7-7	TRBJ2-5	CASRPTGEEETQYF	TGTGCTAGCAGGCCGACAGGGGAAGAGGAGACCCAGTACTTC